This TCR beta chain was identified in a study of blood T cell repertoires in COVID-19 (dated by TCRdb to about 2020). Study-wide context: The collaborator samples originated in the United States, Italy and Spain and spanned the acute and convalescent phases of COVID-19. The material from the prospective study consisted of cDNA or gDNA derived from T cells, B-cell-depleted T cells, or PBMCs. Subjects who had been exposed to COVID-19, were actively infected with it, or had recovered from it provided the deeply sampled blood TCRbeta repertoires that made up the dataset. The repertoires were released in a freely available public database intended as a resource for research on the immune response to SARS-CoV-2. Samples came from the ongoing ImmuneRACE study (first 160 participants) plus 1,254 subjects from 6 global collaborators. Nearly every sample came with metadata listing a de-identified subject ID, COVID-19 status, age in years and sex. Where available, HLA class I and class II types were obtained from metadata supplied by the sample provider rather than from assay-based typing. Broader findings and caveats from the paper: Clinical and demographic metadata were provided uncurated, with the amount varying by source and participant.

Whole blood was collected in K2EDTA tubes by collaborating institutions according to the institutions' own protocols. Collaborator samples were shipped for TCRbeta analysis as frozen whole blood, isolated PBMCs, or DNA extracted from either sample type. Unmatched junction bases come to 14, with V trimmed by 4 bases and J by 2 bases. From a lookup of the germline V gene, CDR1 and CDR2 are MDHEN and SYDVKM. From the cysteine through the phenylalanine, the CDR3 covers 18 amino acids. Of all the DNA, just the CDR3 is kept, 54 bases in frame from base 1. This clone was found once. Its antigen has not been determined. Within one base of it there is no much larger clone, and no base qualities were kept. TCRbeta CDR3 regions were amplified from genomic DNA by means of the immunoSEQ Assay, a bias-controlled multiplex PCR. Processing in the source paper ran as follows. Nucleated cell counts per sample were estimated from amplification of reference gene primers within the assay. To quantify the absolute abundance of each unique TCRbeta CDR3 rearrangement, sequence reads were collapsed and filtered. For each sample, productive Simpson clonality was calculated as the square root of Simpson's diversity index across productive rearrangements. TCRdb provides this immuneACCESS table in a form limited to in-frame rearrangements. Some clones are lacking; in checked studies, under half of them reflect an unresolved V gene, and why the rest are absent is not known. The DNA gave D and trimming, while V, J and clone size come from that table. Across this sample there are 150,000 or so clones, with roughly 76% seen only once. The ten largest account for roughly 8.9% of the sample.

Sequenced material: peripheral blood. This chain joins TRBV28 to TRBJ2-5, with 9 central nucleotides matching TRBD2. The TCR sequence derives from a woman aged 50 to 60 with active or convalescent COVID-19. The DNA reads as follows: TGTGCCAGCAGTTACGTAGTGGGGCTAGCGGGAAATCAAGAGACCCAGTACTTC. Its protein is CASSYVVGLAGNQETQYF.